One sample yielded the 15 T cell receptor beta chains listed below, sequenced in a study of T cells in Graves' hyperthyroidism and ophthalmopathy. RNA transcripts served as the template for amplifying TCR beta CDR3 regions. TCR CDR3 underwent first-round RT-PCR with the HTBI primer set. Via MiXCR, TCRdb re-called the multiplex PCR reads, giving one row per CDR3 protein. The profile covers hundreds of thousands of distinct CDR3 sequences, with over 35% appearing a single time and 7.5% to 9.5% taken by the ten largest. Sequencing was performed on blood. The receptors here all came from a man aged 18 to 29 with Graves' hyperthyroidism.

CDR3 loop: CASSFQSSGGRETQYF. The DNA of the CDR3 is TGTGCCAGCAGTTTTCAGTCTAGCGGGGGGCGGGAGACCCAGTACTTC. The rearrangement joins TRBV9 to TRBJ2-5; 11 bases align to TRBD2. The CDR3 is 16 residues long. The V segment lost 5 bases and the J segment 5 bases; nucleotides outside the gene matches: 11. The germline CDR1 and CDR2 sequences are SGDLS and YYNGEE.

J is TRBJ2-1 and V is TRBV7-2; D is unclear. Trimming removed 5 bases from V and 0 bases from J, with 5 bases in between. The CDR3 spans 13 residues. Germline V gene data show CDR1 as SGHTA and CDR2 as FQGNSA. The CDR3 nucleotides read TGTGCCAGCAGCCTGAACTCCTACAATGAGCAGTTCTTC. This translates into CASSLNSYNEQFF. The complete variable domain, with remaining parts taken from reference TRBV7-2 and TRBJ2-1, reads GAGVSQSPSNKVTEKGKDVELRCDPISGHTALYWYRQSLGQGLEFLIYFQGNSAPDKSGLPSDRFSAERTGGSVSTLTIQRTQQEDSAVYLCASSLNSYNEQFFGPGTRLTVL.

In this sample, this clonotype turned up many times. The chain couples TRBV7-9 to TRBJ1-5; perhaps TRBD1 as D (6 bases). The V end was cut by 1 base, the J end by 6 bases, with 10 bases between. Germline assignment: CDR1 SEHNR and CDR2 FQNEAQ (reference sequence). The CDR3 sequence is 14 residues long. CDR3 coding DNA: TGTGCCAGCAGCTTAGGACAGGAGATTCAGCCCCAGCATTTT. This sequence encodes CASSLGQEIQPQHF.

This chain uses TRBV20-1 with TRBJ2-7, with a possible D match to TRBD2 (5 bases). Germline CDR1 reads DFQATT; CDR2 reads SNEGSKA (reference sequence). The CDR3 spans 14 residues. V lost 3 bases to trimming and J lost 2 bases, with 14 bases between them. This CDR3 is CSASRPTGTYEQYF. CDR3 bases: TGCAGTGCTAGTCGGCCGACCGGGACCTACGAGCAGTACTTC.

The chain is built from TRBV10-3 and TRBJ2-1; TRBD2 might be the D (5 bases). Trimming pared 7 bases from V and 0 bases from J, leaving 7 bases between. Germline CDR1 is ENHRY and CDR2 is SYGVKD. The CDR3 runs to 13 residues. The CDR3 loop reads CAIMDSSYNEQFF. The CDR3 nucleotides read TGTGCCATCATGGACTCCTCCTACAATGAGCAGTTCTTC.

The V call is TRBV5-5, the J call TRBJ2-5; 9 bases match TRBD2. Germline V CDR1 and CDR2: SGHKS, YYEKEE (reference sequence). After removal of 4 bases from V and 1 base from J, the junction contained 8 bases not matched to a gene. CDR3 length: 16 residues. CDR3 sequence: CASSVDAGGFQETQYF. The CDR3 bases are TGTGCCAGCAGCGTAGACGCGGGAGGGTTCCAAGAGACCCAGTACTTC. Combining the CDR3 with reference TRBV5-5 and TRBJ2-5 gives the whole variable domain DAGVTQSPTHLIKTRGQQVTLRCSPISGHKSVSWYQQVLGQGPQFIFQYYEKEERGRGNFPDRFSARQFPNYSSELNVNALLLGDSALYLCASSVDAGGFQETQYFGPGTRLLVL.

The rearrangement links TRBV7-8 to TRBJ1-1; 8 nucleotides line up with TRBD1. Germline CDR1 and CDR2: SGHVS and FQNEAQ. The V and J ends lost 7 bases and 7 bases, in that order; junction bases with no gene match: 5. The length of the CDR3 is 12 residues. CDR3 DNA: TGTGCCAGCAAGCAGGGGGCAGATGAAGCTTTCTTT. Encoded protein: CASKQGADEAFF. Variable domain in full (rest from reference TRBV7-8 and TRBJ1-1): GAGVSQSPRYKVAKRGQDVALRCDPISGHVSLFWYQQALGQGPEFLTYFQNEAQLDKSGLPSDRFFAERPEGSVSTLKIQRTQQEDSAVYLCASKQGADEAFFGQGTRLTVV.

This CDR3 is CATSRPRQGYGYTF. The CDR3 nucleotides read TGTGCCACCAGCAGACCCAGACAGGGTTATGGCTACACCTTC. The J gene is TRBJ1-2, the V gene TRBV15, with 7 bases aligning to TRBD1. CDR3 length: 14 amino acids. Germline loops: CDR1 LNHNV, CDR2 YYDKDF (reference sequence). The ends lost 2 bases at V and 5 bases at J; junction bases unmatched: 5.

The rearrangement links TRBV12-3 or TRBV12-4 to TRBJ2-7; D is uncertain. This CDR3 has 15 amino acids. Trimming took off 5 bases at V and 2 bases at J, with 16 bases between the two ends. The CDR3 protein is CASSPSIASPYEQYF. The CDR3 DNA follows: TGTGCCAGCAGTCCATCAATAGCATCCCCCTACGAGCAGTACTTC.

The chain links TRBV2 to TRBJ1-5; unclear D gene. This CDR3 is built from 13 residues. V shed 5 bases and J shed 3 bases, with 8 bases lying between them. Germline lookup yields CDR1 SNHLY and CDR2 FYNNEI. The CDR3 sequence: CASSSAANQPQHF. The CDR3 DNA reads as TGTGCCAGCAGTTCGGCCGCCAATCAGCCCCAGCATTTT.

This clonotype was seen repeatedly, ten times or more. V is TRBV2 and J is TRBJ2-7; D may be TRBD2 (6 bases). The CDR3 is 12 residues long. V was cut by 6 bases and J by 2 bases, with 8 bases left in between. Germline loops: CDR1 SNHLY, CDR2 FYNNEI. CDR3 loop: CASRLAPYEQYF. The CDR3 bases are TGTGCCAGCAGACTAGCCCCCTACGAGCAGTACTTC.

The rearrangement links TRBV12-3 or TRBV12-4 to TRBJ1-1; D is possibly TRBD1 (5 bases). This CDR3 comprises 14 residues. V gave up 5 bases and J gave up 3 bases, with 13 bases separating them. The CDR3 nucleotides are TGTGCCAGCAGTCCAGGGACGTTTTACACTGAAGCTTTCTTT. It encodes CASSPGTFYTEAFF.

V and J are TRBV15 and TRBJ2-7, with D perhaps matching TRBD1 or TRBD2 (5 bases each). The V gene lost 0 bases and the J gene lost 0 bases, with 12 bases spanning the gap. This CDR3 has 16 residues. Germline CDR1 is LNHNV and CDR2 is YYDKDF (reference sequence). In DNA, the CDR3 is TGTGCCACCAGCAGAGAATCCGGGGCCGGCTCCTACGAGCAGTACTTC. It codes for CATSRESGAGSYEQYF.

The chain combines TRBV20-1 with TRBJ2-2; the match to TRBD1 covers 7 bases. Germline CDR1 and CDR2: DFQATT and SNEGSKA (reference sequence). CDR3 size: 15 residues. V lost 2 bases, J lost 1 base, and 4 bases stayed unmatched. The CDR3 sequence: CSARPGQVNTGELFF. CDR3 DNA: TGCAGTGCTAGACCAGGACAGGTGAACACCGGGGAGCTGTTTTTT.

The table lists this clonotype with many counts. V gene TRBV10-3 combines with J gene TRBJ2-7; D gene unclear. Per the germline V gene, CDR1 is ENHRY and CDR2 is SYGVKD. Trimming shortened V by 4 bases and J by 3 bases, and 10 bases separated the two germline ends. CDR3 length: 13 residues. As DNA, the CDR3 is TGTGCCATCAGTGGATCACCCCACTACGAGCAGTACTTC. Translated, it gives CAISGSPHYEQYF.